These T cell receptor beta chains were read from a single sample in a study of blood T cell repertoires in COVID-19. Produced via immunoSEQ multiplex PCR; TCRdb's table is partial and in-frame only. Among roughly 290,000 clones listed, over 75% were seen once. What was sequenced was PBMCs or T cells enriched from blood (not recorded which). These receptors came from a woman between 25 and 40 years old who had recovered from COVID-19. The CDR3 runs from the conserved cysteine through the conserved F or W. A D gene is named only where the DNA matches it firmly. Size values are once, few and many counts, or a class for expanded clones, and some rows have none.

size: -
V: TRBV11-2
J: TRBJ1-4
D: -
DNA: TGTGCCAGCAGCTTAGATAGAAACAGCCAAAAACTGTTTTTT
CDR3: CASSLDRNSQKLFF

size: -
V: TRBV10-3
J: TRBJ1-5
D: -
DNA: TGTGCCATCAGTGAGTCACGGGGGGGTCAGCCCCAGCATTTT
CDR3: CAISESRGGQPQHF

size: -
V: TRBV6-5
J: TRBJ2-1
D: TRBD1
DNA: TGTGCCAGCAGTTACGAGGGGGCCCAGCAGTTCTTC
CDR3: CASSYEGAQQFF

size: -
V: TRBV4-1
J: TRBJ2-7
D: TRBD2
DNA: TGCGCCAGCAGCCGAGGGCGGGCTAGCGGGAGTTACGAGCAGTACTTC
CDR3: CASSRGRASGSYEQYF

size: -
V: TRBV15
J: TRBJ2-5
D: -
DNA: TGTGCCACCAGCAGAGATCGGGTGACCCAGTACTTC
CDR3: CATSRDRVTQYF

size: -
V: TRBV6-2/TRBV6-3
J: TRBJ2-5
D: -
DNA: TGTGCCAGCAGTTTTAATTCGGAGACCCAGTACTTC
CDR3: CASSFNSETQYF

size: -
V: TRBV5-1
J: TRBJ2-3
D: TRBD1
DNA: TGCGCCAGCAGCTCGACAGGGGATAGCACAGATACGCAGTATTTT
CDR3: CASSSTGDSTDTQYF

size: -
V: TRBV25-1
J: TRBJ1-5
D: TRBD1
DNA: TGTGCCAGCAGTGAGGGACAGGCCCTCGGCAATCAGCCCCAGCATTTT
CDR3: CASSEGQALGNQPQHF

size: -
V: TRBV2
J: TRBJ2-3
D: TRBD2
DNA: TGTGCCAGCATCCCTAGCGGGGGGGTGTTAGATACGCAGTATTTT
CDR3: CASIPSGGVLDTQYF

size: -
V: TRBV27
J: TRBJ2-7
D: -
DNA: TGTGCCAGCAGTTCTTACGAGCAGTACTTC
CDR3: CASSSYEQYF

size: -
V: TRBV28
J: TRBJ1-3
D: TRBD1
DNA: TGTGCCAGCAGGCAGGGGGCTGGTGGAAACACCATATATTTT
CDR3: CASRQGAGGNTIYF

size: -
V: TRBV7-9
J: TRBJ2-7
D: -
DNA: TGTGCCAGCAGCTTAGCGTTGGCAGGGGTACGCGAGCAGTACTTC
CDR3: CASSLALAGVREQYF

size: once
V: TRBV6-5
J: TRBJ1-1
D: -
DNA: TGTGCCAGCTTCAGGGGAAGGAACACTGAAGCTTTCTTT
CDR3: CASFRGRNTEAFF

size: -
V: TRBV28
J: TRBJ2-3
D: TRBD2
DNA: TGTGCCAGCAGTTTGCCTCAACAGGGGACCCGTCTAGCGGGGCCGCTGAGCACAGATACGCAGTATTTT
CDR3: CASSLPQQGTRLAGPLSTDTQYF

size: once
V: TRBV5-1
J: TRBJ2-7
D: TRBD1
DNA: TGCGCCAGCAGTTTTCCGACAGGGGACAGGAACGAGCAGTACTTC
CDR3: CASSFPTGDRNEQYF

size: -
V: TRBV29-1
J: TRBJ2-2
D: -
DNA: TGCAGCGTTTGGCTTAACACCGGGGAGCTGTTTTTT
CDR3: CSVWLNTGELFF

size: -
V: TRBV10-1
J: TRBJ2-4
D: TRBD1
DNA: TGCGCCAGCAGTGAAGGGACAGGGACGGACAAAAACATTCAGTACTTC
CDR3: CASSEGTGTDKNIQYF

size: -
V: TRBV19
J: TRBJ2-7
D: -
DNA: TGTGCCAGTAGTTTCCGACAGAGCTCCTACGAGCAGTACTTC
CDR3: CASSFRQSSYEQYF

size: -
V: TRBV30
J: TRBJ2-4
D: -
DNA: TGTGCCTGGAGCAGGGGCAGGGAAAACATTCAGTACTTC
CDR3: CAWSRGRENIQYF

size: -
V: TRBV29-1
J: TRBJ1-1
D: TRBD1
DNA: TGCAGCGCCTACAGGGGTATGAACACTGAAGCTTTCTTT
CDR3: CSAYRGMNTEAFF

size: -
V: TRBV24-1
J: TRBJ1-4
D: -
DNA: TGTGCCACCAGTGAGCCTGGCCCAACTAATGAAAAACTGTTTTTT
CDR3: CATSEPGPTNEKLFF

size: -
V: TRBV30
J: TRBJ1-5
D: -
DNA: TGTGCCTGGAGTGTCGGACCAGGGAGCAATCAGCCCCAGCATTTT
CDR3: CAWSVGPGSNQPQHF

size: -
V: TRBV29-1
J: TRBJ2-7
D: -
DNA: TGCAGCGGAGGAGGGGGCGACTTCTACGAGCAGTACTTC
CDR3: CSGGGGDFYEQYF

size: -
V: TRBV28
J: TRBJ2-1
D: TRBD1
DNA: TGTGCCAGCAGTCCGACAGGGGTGTCCTACAATGAGCAGTTCTTC
CDR3: CASSPTGVSYNEQFF

size: once
V: TRBV18
J: TRBJ2-1
D: TRBD2
DNA: TGTGCCAGCTCACCCGGGACCGCGGGAGCCAACAATGAGCAGTTCTTC
CDR3: CASSPGTAGANNEQFF

size: -
V: TRBV27
J: TRBJ2-7
D: TRBD2
DNA: TGTGCCAGCAGTTTATCTTGGGCGGGGGGGACCTACGAGCAGTACTTC
CDR3: CASSLSWAGGTYEQYF

size: -
V: TRBV6-5
J: TRBJ1-6
D: TRBD1
DNA: TGTGCCAGCAGTCACGACAGGGATAATTCACCCCTCCACTTT
CDR3: CASSHDRDNSPLHF

size: once
V: TRBV10-3
J: TRBJ2-6
D: TRBD2
DNA: TGTGCCATTGGATCCCTGCGGGGACTAGAAGATCCCTCTGGGGCCAACGTCCTGACTTTC
CDR3: CAIGSLRGLEDPSGANVLTF

size: -
V: TRBV20-1
J: TRBJ2-5
D: -
DNA: TGCAGTGCCCAACTCGGGGAGACCCAGTACTTC
CDR3: CSAQLGETQYF

size: -
V: TRBV27
J: TRBJ1-5
D: TRBD1
DNA: TGTGCCAGCGGAGGACAGGGGGGACAGCCCCAGCATTTT
CDR3: CASGGQGGQPQHF

size: -
V: TRBV24-1
J: TRBJ2-2
D: TRBD2
DNA: TGTGCCACCAGTGAGCACGGGGGGAGCACCGGGGAGCTGTTTTTT
CDR3: CATSEHGGSTGELFF

size: -
V: TRBV7-9
J: TRBJ1-1
D: TRBD1
DNA: TGTGCCAGCAGCGTAGTGCGGACAGGGGGCGCGGAAGCTTTCTTT
CDR3: CASSVVRTGGAEAFF

size: -
V: TRBV7-3
J: TRBJ2-3
D: TRBD2
DNA: TGTGCCAGCAGCTTAAGGGGAGGACTAGGCGGTACGCAGTATTTT
CDR3: CASSLRGGLGGTQYF

size: -
V: TRBV19
J: TRBJ1-1
D: TRBD1
DNA: TGTGCCAGTACCCGGACAGGCGCCTTCACTGAAGCTTTCTTT
CDR3: CASTRTGAFTEAFF

size: -
V: TRBV5-1
J: TRBJ1-2
D: TRBD1
DNA: TGCGCCAGCAGCCTACAGGGGTATGGCTACACCTTC
CDR3: CASSLQGYGYTF

size: -
V: TRBV5-1
J: TRBJ2-1
D: -
DNA: TGCGCCAGCAGCTTGATGACAGTCGGTGAGCAGTTCTTC
CDR3: CASSLMTVGEQFF

size: once
V: TRBV9
J: TRBJ2-2
D: -
DNA: TGTGCCAGCAGCGTAGCGGGCGGGGAGCTGTTTTTT
CDR3: CASSVAGGELFF

size: -
V: TRBV2
J: TRBJ2-2
D: -
DNA: TGTGCCAGCAGTGGCCGGTTCGACACCGGGGAGCTGTTTTTT
CDR3: CASSGRFDTGELFF

size: -
V: TRBV5-4
J: TRBJ2-2
D: TRBD1
DNA: TGTGCCAGCAGCTGGGACAGGGACGGATTCGGGGAGCTGTTTTTT
CDR3: CASSWDRDGFGELFF

size: -
V: TRBV2
J: TRBJ1-1
D: TRBD1
DNA: TGTGCCAGCAGGGCAGACCAGGGGGGGAACACTGAAGCTTTCTTT
CDR3: CASRADQGGNTEAFF

size: -
V: TRBV5-1
J: TRBJ2-6
D: -
DNA: TGCGCCAGCAGCTTGTCCGGGAGCTCTGGGGCCAACGTCCTGACTTTC
CDR3: CASSLSGSSGANVLTF

size: -
V: TRBV7-8
J: TRBJ2-1
D: TRBD1
DNA: TGTGCCAGCAGCTTAGGTCGGACAGGGTTTACTGAGCAGTTCTTC
CDR3: CASSLGRTGFTEQFF

size: -
V: TRBV10-3
J: TRBJ2-7
D: -
DNA: TGTGCCATCAGTGAGGGGGCGGCCGAGCAGTACTTC
CDR3: CAISEGAAEQYF

size: -
V: TRBV7-9
J: TRBJ2-7
D: -
DNA: TGTGCCAGCAGCCATCGGGGGGCAGGGCCTAACTACGAGCAGTACTTC
CDR3: CASSHRGAGPNYEQYF

size: -
V: TRBV10-2
J: TRBJ2-7
D: TRBD2
DNA: TGCGCCAGCAGCTTAGCGGGGGGCCGAGTCGAGCAGTACTTC
CDR3: CASSLAGGRVEQYF

size: -
V: TRBV25-1
J: TRBJ2-7
D: -
DNA: TGTGCCAGCAGGGACCGGGGGCCAGGGGGCTCCTACGAGCAGTACTTC
CDR3: CASRDRGPGGSYEQYF

size: -
V: TRBV24-1
J: TRBJ1-5
D: -
DNA: TGTGCCACCGGCCAGGGGTTAGGCAATCAGCCCCAGCATTTT
CDR3: CATGQGLGNQPQHF

size: -
V: TRBV7-2
J: TRBJ1-1
D: TRBD1
DNA: TGTGCCAGCAGCTGGGACAGGCGGTTGAACACTGAAGCTTTCTTT
CDR3: CASSWDRRLNTEAFF